This T cell receptor (beta chain) originates from a study of T cell responses to AZD1222 COVID-19 vaccine (dated by TCRdb to about 2021). Describing the broader study: AZD1222 recipients with second doses at about 4 weeks or about 12 weeks were pooled, because spike-specific TCR depth and breadth did not differ between schedules. TCR sequencing was performed for 230 to 250 trial participants, of whom some 200 were given two doses of AZD1222 and approximately 25 were given two doses of MenACWY control vaccine. Trial participants were enrolled by age into 18-55, 56-69 and 70-plus year subgroups, with roughly 150, 30 and 60 TCR-sequenced participants respectively. General findings and caveats noted by the study authors: After two AZD1222 doses, spike-specific TCR breadth and depth were significantly higher than at day 0 and than in MenACWY recipients. CD4 TCRs associated with the vaccine covered the entire spike protein, and the dominant responses were in regions 160-218 and 743-854. Because no samples from the day 14 peak response were available, repertoires could be characterized only after the peak T cell response. The 56-69-year group was small, and its depth increase did not reach significance, likely because of low power. Participants were mostly white British, with more females than males. The authors suggested clonal diversity may have been underestimated. Conclusions about previously exposed vaccinees are limited because only 6 or 7 AZD1222 recipients were SARS-CoV-2 seropositive at baseline. Reportedly, almost half of the unique spike-specific TCRs recognized epitopes lying outside the regions that are mutated in the B.1.351 and B.1.1.7 variants.

The CDR3 regions of human TCRbeta chains were subjected to immunosequencing. For the original study's pipeline: Repertoire TCRs were matched against a reference library of SARS-CoV-2-specific TCRs generated with the MIRA antigen-specificity platform. Breadth was defined as the fraction of unique TCRs that were SARS-CoV-2-associated. Depth was defined as the fraction of total T cells that were SARS-CoV-2-associated. Using the MIRA data, each spike-specific TCR was assigned both to the spike region to which the TCR was reactive and to a CD4 or CD8 class. Log10-transformed breadth and depth values were compared by one-way ANOVA with Sidak's multiple comparisons tests. TCRdb carries this immuneACCESS record with in-frame sequences only. Its versions omit some clonotypes, under half of them owing to an unresolved V gene in the studies checked, with the rest unexplained. D and trimming come from the DNA, and the V and J calls and clone size come from that table. The sample has around 100,000 clones on record, roughly 80% of them singletons. The biggest ten clones account for 9.4% of the sample.

The CDR3, from cysteine to phenylalanine, totals 13 residues. Left in the record is the CDR3 DNA by itself, 39 bases read in frame from the first base. The germline V gene (reference sequence) supplies CDR1 SSHAT and CDR2 FNYEAQ. To note about this clone: It lacks a known antigen. At one end the junction does not follow the germline gene, possibly because of a read error.

This specimen's time point label, interpreted: baseline before first vaccination. Vaccinee samples were obtained from the UK trials COV001 and COV002, which included a single-blind randomized controlled phase 2/3 trial of AZD1222 (ChAdOx1 nCoV-19) in healthy adults. For TCRbeta chain sequencing, PBMC samples were collected from trial participants at day 0 and at day 28 after the second dose. The sequence derives from an adult in good health. Material: peripheral blood, obtained on day 0 of AZD1222 vaccination. The receptor chain draws on TRBV7-7 and TRBJ2-2, with an unclear D gene assignment. The CDR3 in this case is CASSPTEIGELFF. The base sequence is TGTGCTAGCAGCCCGACGGAGATCGGGGAGCTGTTTTTT.